Below, one T cell receptor (beta chain) is given with its context. Its antigen is undetermined. This entry is derived from a study of T cells in localized non-small cell lung cancer. The assay was immunoSEQ multiplex PCR, and TCRdb's table has in-frame clones only and misses some. Among about 18,000 clones listed, around 93% were seen once. The V and J ends lost 0 bases and 2 bases respectively, with 9 bases between them. The germline V gene encodes CDR1 LGHNA and CDR2 YSLEER. CDR3 size: 15 residues. Whole-study findings and limits: Clonality of T cells reached its maximum in uninvolved adjacent lung, surpassing tumor. Greater blood T cell density accompanied longer overall survival. A median of around 60 of the top 100 tumor clones appeared in adjacent lung, which was paired and uninvolved.

This receptor was identified in a woman aged 35-75 years with stage I lung adenocarcinoma. The gene calls are TRBV4-3 and TRBJ2-3; no definite D call. The sequences come from peripheral blood, collected before any cancer treatment. DNA of the CDR3: TGCGCCAGCAGCCAAGAGCCCAGATCCACAGATACGCAGTATTTT. Protein: CASSQEPRSTDTQYF.